A single sample is the source of the 21 T cell receptor beta chains below, sequenced in a study of blood T cell repertoires in COVID-19. Libraries were prepared by immunoSEQ multiplex PCR; TCRdb keeps only in-frame clonotypes and omits some of them. The top ten hold 1% to 1.5% of the sample, which has 100,000 to 130,000 clones, around nine tenths seen once. The sample consisted of peripheral blood. The receptors were gathered from a woman in her 30s with acute or convalescent COVID-19.

The rearrangement uses TRBV6-2 or TRBV6-3 and TRBJ2-3, with 11 bases aligning to TRBD1. Germline CDR1 and CDR2: MNHEY and SVGEGT. Trimming cost V 2 bases and J 8 bases; bases outside gene matches: 12. CDR3 size: 17 residues. CDR3 in DNA: TGTGCCAGCAGTTACGAACGCCCAGGACAGGGGGCAGGTACGCAGTATTTT. This sequence encodes CASSYERPGQGAGTQYF.

The chain employs TRBV11-2 and TRBJ1-6; no firm D call. Per the germline V gene, CDR1 is SGHAT and CDR2 is FQNNGV. V lost 8 bases, J lost 12 bases, and 17 bases lay in between. The CDR3 loop spans 13 amino acids. The chain's CDR3 is CASCERDSLPLHF. DNA for the CDR3: TGTGCCAGCTGCGAACGGGATTCTTTACCCCTCCACTTT.

This chain joins TRBV11-3 and TRBJ2-3; 8 bases agree with TRBD2. The germline V gene encodes CDR1 SGHNT and CDR2 YENEEA. V lost 6 bases to trimming and J lost 2 bases; unmatched junction nucleotides: 10. The length of the CDR3 is 16 residues. The CDR3 DNA follows: TGTGCCAGCAGAATAAGGGGACTAGGGGACACAGATACGCAGTATTTT. Its protein product is CASRIRGLGDTDTQYF.

This clone was seen more than once but under ten times. The chain carries TRBV30 and TRBJ1-2; a possible D gene is TRBD1 (5 bases). Germline CDR1 is GTSNPN and CDR2 is SVGIG (reference sequence). CDR3 size: 16 residues. Trimming left V 3 bases short and J 3 bases short, with 20 bases between. The CDR3 reads CAWRPADQGFYYGYTF. The CDR3 coding sequence is TGTGCCTGGAGACCCGCTGATCAGGGATTTTACTATGGCTACACCTTC.

The chain couples TRBV30 to TRBJ1-4, with a possible D match to TRBD1 (6 bases). The CDR3 length is 12 residues. Trimming took off 3 bases at V and 7 bases at J, with 9 bases between the two ends. Germline CDR1 is GTSNPN and CDR2 is SVGIG (reference sequence). CDR3 region: CAWRQGGEKLFF. The CDR3 DNA is TGTGCCTGGAGACAGGGTGGTGAAAAACTGTTTTTT.

The CDR3 DNA follows: TGTGCCGTGGGTTCCGGGGAGAACACCGGGGAGCTGTTTTTT. It specifies CAVGSGENTGELFF. This chain connects TRBV28 to TRBJ2-2; TRBD2 might be the D (5 bases). Per the germline V gene, CDR1 is MDHEN and CDR2 is SYDVKM. Trimming removed 11 bases at V and 1 base at J, with 14 bases between. The CDR3 has 14 amino acids.

The chain couples TRBV30 to TRBJ1-1; 7 nucleotides line up with TRBD1. CDR3 length equals 15 residues. The germline gives CDR1 GTSNPN, CDR2 SVGIG (reference sequence). Trimming removed 5 bases from V and 0 bases from J; junction bases left unmatched: 9. CDR3 sequence reads: CAWGRPGQMNTEAFF. The CDR3 DNA reads TGTGCCTGGGGTAGACCGGGACAGATGAACACTGAAGCTTTCTTT.

This sequence joins TRBV6-2 or TRBV6-3 and TRBJ2-1; unclear D gene. This CDR3 contains 12 residues. Germline V lookup: CDR1 MNHEY, CDR2 SVGEGT. V dropped 2 bases and J dropped 4 bases, with 3 bases sitting between them. In nucleotides, the CDR3 is TGTGCCAGCAGTTACCCTTACAATGAGCAGTTCTTC. Protein sequence: CASSYPYNEQFF.

This chain links TRBV6-5 with TRBJ2-7; D may be TRBD2 (6 bases). Between the trimmed V and J ends, which lost 7 bases and 6 bases, there was a span of 13 bases. The CDR3 extends over 12 amino acids. CDR1 and CDR2 from the germline V gene are MNHEY and SVGAGI. CDR3 DNA sequence: TGTGCCAGCAAGGGACTGCCCGGCGAGCAGTACTTC. This gives the protein CASKGLPGEQYF.

The chain employs TRBV19 and TRBJ1-2, with 8 positions matching TRBD1. Germline V CDR1 and CDR2: LNHDA, SQIVND (reference sequence). The ends lost 6 bases at V and 6 bases at J; junction bases unmatched: 6. The CDR3 totals 13 residues. CDR3 loop: CASRRTGHHGYTF. The CDR3 DNA follows: TGTGCCAGTAGGCGGACAGGGCATCATGGCTACACCTTC.

The V call is TRBV28, the J call TRBJ2-7; 8 bases agree with TRBD1. V trimming: 2 bases; J trimming: 3 bases; junction bases outside the gene matches: 3. Germline V gives CDR1 MDHEN, CDR2 SYDVKM. CDR3 length equals 14 residues. The CDR3 sequence: CASSLVTGVYEQYF. As DNA, the CDR3 is TGTGCCAGCAGTTTAGTGACAGGGGTCTACGAGCAGTACTTC.

This clone appeared once. This chain links TRBV7-2 with TRBJ1-3; possible D gene TRBD1, 5 bases. CDR1 is SGHTA, CDR2 FQGNSA, per germline. Trimming took off 3 bases at V and 0 bases at J, with 9 bases between the two ends. The length of the CDR3 is 15 residues. In nucleotides, the CDR3 is TGTGCCAGCAGCTTTACAGGCAACTCTGGAAACACCATATATTTT. Amino acids: CASSFTGNSGNTIYF.

The count of this clone is one. The chain combines TRBV28 with TRBJ1-1; TRBD1 matches at 8 bases. The CDR3 runs 15 residues. Germline assignment: CDR1 MDHEN and CDR2 SYDVKM. J lost 1 base, V lost 6 bases, and 7 bases had no gene match. CDR3 coding DNA: TGTGCCAGCAGCCGTCGACAGGGGAAGAACACTGAAGCTTTCTTT. Translated: CASSRRQGKNTEAFF.

This clone was seen a single time. V and J are TRBV9 and TRBJ1-1; unclear D gene. Deletions cut 2 bases from V and 4 bases from J, with 15 bases between. There are 15 residues in the CDR3. CDR1 is SGDLS and CDR2 is YYNGEE in the germline V gene. As DNA, the CDR3 is TGTGCCAGCAGCGTTCTTTCCGGCGAGGGCACTGAAGCTTTCTTT. It yields the protein CASSVLSGEGTEAFF.

J is TRBJ1-4 and V is TRBV28; no definite D call. V was pared by 1 base and J by 8 bases, with 5 bases between. CDR1 MDHEN and CDR2 SYDVKM come from the germline V gene. CDR3 length: 12 amino acids. CDR3 in DNA: TGTGCCAGCAGTTTATTTCGGGAAAAACTGTTTTTT. Residues: CASSLFREKLFF.

The chain is built from TRBV28 and TRBJ1-5; D possibly corresponds to TRBD1 (6 bases). V shed 10 bases and J shed 7 bases, with 23 bases lying between them. This CDR3 region has 15 residues. Per germline, CDR1 MDHEN and CDR2 SYDVKM. The CDR3 sequence is CATHHVQGVGQPQHF. CDR3 nucleotides: TGTGCCACCCATCACGTACAGGGCGTAGGCCAGCCCCAGCATTTT.

CDR3 bases: TGTGCCAGCTCACCGCGTGGGCCGCGTGAAAAACTGTTTTTT. This translates into CASSPRGPREKLFF. V is TRBV18 and J is TRBJ1-4; no reliable D call. This CDR3 region has 14 residues. Germline lookup yields CDR1 KGHSH and CDR2 LQKENI. V was shortened by 3 bases and J by 7 bases, with 12 bases between the two germline ends.

This sequence joins TRBV5-1 and TRBJ2-1, with 8 bases aligning to TRBD2. CDR1 SGHRS and CDR2 YFSETQ come from the germline V gene. With V trimmed by 4 bases and J by 3 bases, 18 bases remained unmatched. The CDR3 sequence is 19 residues long. The CDR3 nucleotides read TGCGCCAGCAGCGCCCAGGCCACGGGGGGGGCCGGGAACTACAATGAGCAGTTCTTC. Residues: CASSAQATGGAGNYNEQFF.

This rearrangement joins TRBV7-9 to TRBJ1-2; 8 bases are a match to TRBD1. This CDR3 region has 15 residues. Trimming took 6 bases from V and 2 from J; bases not matched to a gene: 8. The germline V gene encodes CDR1 SEHNR and CDR2 FQNEAQ (reference sequence). This CDR3 reads CASSRTTGGNYGYTF. The CDR3 DNA reads TGTGCCAGCAGTCGTACTACAGGGGGAAACTATGGCTACACCTTC.

V usage is TRBV11-2 and J usage is TRBJ2-5, with 13 bases that match TRBD2. Trimming took 4 bases from V and 0 from J; bases not matched to a gene: 8. Germline V gene lookup returns CDR1 SGHAT and CDR2 FQNNGV. The length of the CDR3 is 18 residues. The CDR3 nucleotides are TGTGCCAGCAGCTCCCGACTAGCGGGGGGCCGGTACCAAGAGACCCAGTACTTC. Translated: CASSSRLAGGRYQETQYF.

This chain uses TRBV6-2 or TRBV6-3 with TRBJ1-1; D is unclear. V lost 2 bases, J lost 5 bases, and 6 bases lay in between. Germline V gene lookup returns CDR1 MNHEY and CDR2 SVGEGT. The CDR3 has 12 residues. The CDR3, as DNA: TGTGCCAGCAGTTACCCCCCTACTGAAGCTTTCTTT. This codes for CASSYPPTEAFF.